The rows below give T cell receptor beta chains drawn from one sample of a study of immune evolution from preneoplasia to lung adenocarcinoma. TCRdb's copy holds only in-frame clones and misses some; the assay was immunoSEQ multiplex PCR. The data show about 41,000 clones, with roughly four fifths seen just once and less than 6% held by the top ten. Sequenced input: FFPE invasive lung adenocarcinoma tissue. The receptors originated from a person between 55 and 70 years old with lung adenocarcinoma. Both conserved end residues are part of each CDR3. A D gene is named only where the DNA matches it firmly. Clone sizes are given selectively: once, few, many, or a class where the clone is expanded.

j_gene | abundance | v_gene | d_gene | len | CDR3aa | CDR3nt
TRBJ2-3 | few | TRBV9 | . | 15 | CASSPSGAPTDTQYF | TGTGCCAGCAGCCCCTCGGGAGCGCCCACAGATACGCAGTATTTT
TRBJ2-7 | . | TRBV6-1 | . | 14 | CASSEQGHWDEQYF | TGTGCCAGCAGTGAACAGGGGCATTGGGACGAGCAGTACTTC
TRBJ2-2 | . | TRBV11-2 | . | 16 | CASSRAGTLNTGELFF | TGTGCCAGCAGTCGAGCCGGGACACTGAACACCGGGGAGCTGTTTTTT
TRBJ2-3 | medium-sized | TRBV6-4 | . | 14 | CASSATPEGDTQYF | TGTGCCAGCAGTGCCACACCCGAGGGGGATACGCAGTATTTT
TRBJ2-3 | . | TRBV28 | . | 15 | CASTPSAGRTDTQYF | TGTGCCAGCACCCCTTCGGCGGGGCGCACAGATACGCAGTATTTT
TRBJ1-2 | . | TRBV19 | TRBD1 | 13 | CASSISGQGGYTF | TGTGCCAGTAGTATATCGGGACAGGGTGGCTACACCTTC
TRBJ2-6 | once | TRBV15 | . | 15 | CATSRDRSGANVLTF | TGTGCCACCAGCAGAGATCGGTCTGGGGCCAACGTCCTGACTTTC
TRBJ2-1 | . | TRBV5-8 | TRBD2 | 14 | CASSRGGSYNEQFF | TGTGCCAGCAGCCGCGGGGGGTCCTACAATGAGCAGTTCTTC
TRBJ1-1 | . | TRBV6-6 | . | 12 | CASSPDSIEAFF | TGTGCCAGCAGCCCGGACAGCATTGAAGCTTTCTTT
TRBJ2-7 | . | TRBV2 | . | 12 | CASSPTSIEQYF | TGTGCCAGCAGTCCGACTTCCATCGAGCAGTACTTC
TRBJ2-3 | . | TRBV5-4 | TRBD2 | 16 | CASSSGGGTCTDTQYF | TGTGCCAGCAGCTCGGGGGGAGGTACTTGCACAGATACGCAGTATTTT
TRBJ2-7 | . | TRBV27 | . | 12 | CASRQGGDEQYF | TGTGCCAGCAGACAAGGAGGTGACGAGCAGTACTTC
TRBJ1-1 | . | TRBV7-9 | . | 12 | CASELPNTEAFF | TGTGCCAGCGAGCTTCCGAACACTGAAGCTTTCTTT
TRBJ2-3 | . | TRBV5-1 | TRBD2 | 16 | CASSLGAGMITDTQYF | TGCGCCAGCAGCTTGGGAGCGGGAATGATTACAGATACGCAGTATTTT
TRBJ2-3 | once | TRBV10-3 | . | 13 | CAIRGQGPDTQYF | TGTGCCATCAGGGGGCAGGGACCAGATACGCAGTATTTT
TRBJ2-7 | . | TRBV2 | . | 13 | CASSDGRELVQYF | TGTGCCAGCAGTGACGGCAGGGAATTGGTGCAGTACTTC
TRBJ2-7 | . | TRBV5-6 | . | 12 | CASSVGLYEQYF | TGTGCCAGCAGCGTGGGCCTATACGAGCAGTACTTC
TRBJ2-6 | . | TRBV5-1 | . | 15 | CASTPQETGANVLTF | TGCGCCAGCACCCCTCAGGAAACTGGGGCCAACGTCCTGACTTTC
TRBJ2-7 | once | TRBV11-2 | . | 16 | CASSLDRLPGAYEQYF | TGTGCCAGCAGCTTAGATAGGCTACCCGGGGCCTACGAGCAGTACTTC
TRBJ2-5 | . | TRBV7-3 | . | 11 | CAREAVETQYF | TGTGCCCGCGAGGCGGTGGAGACCCAGTACTTC
TRBJ2-7 | once | TRBV30 | . | 12 | CAWSDSYYEQYF | TGTGCCTGGAGTGACAGTTACTACGAGCAGTACTTC
TRBJ1-1 | few | TRBV20-1 | . | 11 | CLLQRNTEAFF | TGCCTTCTACAGCGAAACACTGAAGCTTTCTTT
TRBJ2-5 | . | TRBV15 | . | 15 | CATSRDRMEGETQYF | TGTGCCACCAGCAGAGACAGAATGGAAGGAGAGACCCAGTACTTC
TRBJ1-1 | . | TRBV7-6 | TRBD1 | 19 | CASSTGRDRGPWGYTEAFF | TGTGCCAGCAGCACCGGCCGGGACAGGGGCCCCTGGGGGTACACTGAAGCTTTCTTT
TRBJ2-3 | . | TRBV13 | TRBD2 | 16 | CASSRRLAGDADTQYF | TGTGCCAGCAGCAGACGACTAGCGGGAGACGCAGATACGCAGTATTTT
TRBJ2-1 | few | TRBV5-1 | . | 13 | CASSQSSYNEQFF | TGCGCCAGCAGCCAAAGTTCCTACAATGAGCAGTTCTTC
TRBJ2-1 | . | TRBV6-1 | TRBD2 | 13 | CASSWGRAEAQFF | TGTGCCAGCAGTTGGGGGAGGGCCGAAGCGCAGTTCTTC
TRBJ1-1 | few | TRBV28 | . | 15 | CASGEQAGGNTEAFF | TGTGCCAGCGGGGAACAGGCTGGTGGGAACACTGAAGCTTTCTTT
TRBJ2-6 | . | TRBV27 | . | 15 | CASSKSSGGANVLTF | TGTGCCAGCAGTAAATCCTCGGGGGGGGCCAACGTCCTGACTTTC
TRBJ1-1 | . | TRBV18 | . | 13 | CASSVGPGTEAFF | TGTGCCAGCTCAGTCGGTCCGGGCACTGAAGCTTTCTTT
TRBJ2-7 | . | TRBV9 | TRBD2 | 14 | CASSGGLAGDEQYF | TGTGCCAGCAGTGGAGGGCTAGCGGGTGACGAGCAGTACTTC
TRBJ1-2 | . | TRBV6-5 | . | 13 | CASSYSGKYGYTF | TGTGCCAGCAGTTACTCAGGGAAATATGGCTACACCTTC
TRBJ1-5 | . | TRBV2 | . | 15 | CASSARTAGGQPQHF | TGTGCCAGCAGTGCCAGGACAGCCGGGGGTCAGCCCCAGCATTTT
TRBJ1-1 | . | TRBV7-8 | . | 11 | CASVVNTEAFF | TGTGCCAGCGTCGTTAACACTGAAGCTTTCTTT
TRBJ2-2 | . | TRBV12-5 | . | 13 | CASGLMNTGELFF | TGTGCTAGTGGTTTAATGAACACCGGGGAGCTGTTTTTT
TRBJ2-1 | . | TRBV6-5 | . | 15 | CASSYSRTGRDEQFF | TGTGCCAGCAGTTACTCGCGGACAGGGAGGGATGAGCAGTTCTTC
TRBJ1-5 | once | TRBV7-9 | . | 12 | CASSLPLEPQHF | TGTGCCAGCAGCCTCCCCTTGGAGCCCCAGCATTTT
TRBJ2-7 | . | TRBV11-2 | TRBD2 | 16 | CASSLWHSGRAKEQYF | TGTGCCAGCAGCTTGTGGCATAGCGGGAGGGCCAAGGAGCAGTACTTC
TRBJ1-1 | . | TRBV12-5 | . | 15 | CASAPLTGGNTEAFF | TGTGCTAGTGCCCCGCTAACCGGGGGTAACACTGAAGCTTTCTTT
TRBJ2-3 | . | TRBV9 | TRBD2 | 19 | CASSVAGLAGGTRADTQYF | TGTGCCAGCAGCGTAGCTGGGCTAGCGGGAGGAACTAGGGCAGATACGCAGTATTTT
TRBJ2-3 | . | TRBV4-2 | TRBD2 | 15 | CASSPLAGDTDTQYF | TGTGCCAGCAGCCCACTAGCGGGAGACACAGATACGCAGTATTTT
TRBJ2-5 | . | TRBV7-9 | . | 15 | CASSFAFSFQETQYF | TGTGCCAGCAGCTTCGCATTCAGCTTCCAAGAGACCCAGTACTTC
TRBJ2-5 | . | TRBV27 | . | 12 | CASSSLGGTQYF | TGTGCCAGCAGTTCCCTTGGGGGGACCCAGTACTTC
TRBJ2-2 | . | TRBV6-5 | TRBD1 | 14 | CATNRGLVSGELFF | TGTGCCACAAACAGGGGGCTCGTTTCCGGGGAGCTGTTTTTT
TRBJ1-5 | . | TRBV28 | TRBD1 | 16 | CASSRTQGIANQPQHF | TGTGCCAGCAGCCGAACACAGGGGATTGCCAATCAGCCCCAGCATTTT
TRBJ2-7 | . | TRBV27 | . | 14 | CASSPHRGGYEQYF | TGTGCCAGCAGTCCCCACCGGGGCGGGTACGAGCAGTACTTC
TRBJ2-7 | . | TRBV6-1 | . | 13 | CASSALGHYEQYF | TGTGCCAGCAGCGCACTAGGCCACTACGAGCAGTACTTC
TRBJ1-5 | . | TRBV28 | TRBD1 | 15 | CASRPGTGQNQPQHF | TGTGCCAGTAGACCCGGGACAGGGCAAAATCAGCCCCAGCATTTT
TRBJ2-7 | . | TRBV19 | . | 14 | CASSLAGTAYEQYF | TGTGCCAGTAGTCTCGCCGGGACCGCCTACGAGCAGTACTTC
TRBJ1-2 | . | TRBV5-1 | TRBD1 | 14 | CASSLGGTGHGYTF | TGCGCCAGCAGCTTGGGAGGGACAGGGCATGGCTACACCTTC
TRBJ1-2 | . | TRBV19 | TRBD1 | 13 | CASSLTGNYGYTF | TGTGCCAGTAGCCTGACAGGGAACTATGGCTACACCTTC
TRBJ2-4 | once | TRBV23-1 | TRBD2 | 19 | CASSPRGTSGSLSKNIQYF | TGCGCCAGCAGTCCCCGCGGGACTAGCGGGAGTTTGTCCAAAAACATTCAGTACTTC
TRBJ2-5 | . | TRBV19 | TRBD2 | 17 | CASSSTRRPSGSETQYF | TGTGCCAGTAGCTCGACGAGAAGGCCTAGCGGGAGTGAGACCCAGTACTTC
TRBJ2-5 | . | TRBV19 | . | 15 | CASSIDRDTQETQYF | TGTGCCAGTAGTATAGATCGGGACACCCAAGAGACCCAGTACTTC
TRBJ2-1 | . | TRBV14 | TRBD2 | 13 | CASSRAGGKSEFF | TGTGCCAGCAGCCGAGCGGGAGGGAAGTCGGAGTTCTTC
TRBJ1-5 | once | TRBV28 | . | 17 | CASSPRGGAGRGQPQHF | TGTGCCAGCAGTCCCCGTGGGGGGGCCGGCCGCGGTCAGCCCCAGCATTTT
TRBJ2-2 | few | TRBV2 | TRBD2 | 16 | CASSGPGLRDTGELFF | TGTGCCAGCAGTGGCCCGGGACTAAGGGACACCGGGGAGCTGTTTTTT
TRBJ1-2 | . | TRBV6-5 | . | 13 | CASTPKVALGYTF | TGTGCCAGCACCCCAAAAGTAGCTCTTGGCTACACCTTC
TRBJ2-2 | once | TRBV5-4 | . | 14 | CASGTARDTGELFF | TGTGCCAGTGGGACCGCGCGGGACACCGGGGAGCTGTTTTTT
TRBJ2-7 | . | TRBV11-2 | . | 14 | CASSLGFSSYEQYF | TGTGCCAGCAGCTTAGGTTTCAGCTCCTACGAGCAGTACTTC